This T cell receptor beta chain appears in the sequencing data of a study of T cells after yellow fever vaccination. Study results and limitations: A minor fraction of clonotypes spanned both CD4 and CD8 compartments. Subsequent to the booster, the majority of primary-vaccination clones reappeared (around 97% CD4, about 90% CD8). The bulk population could contribute abundant contaminating clonotypes to FACS-sorted repertoires.

Making TCR cDNA involved 5'RACE template switching, which added UMIs and a universal primer site. TCRdb itself ran the 5' RACE reads through MiXCR, one entry per CDR3 protein. This sample has approximately 61,000 distinct CDR3 sequences, with approximately 7.7% found just once. There are many counts of this clonotype. Its antigen is unknown. This CDR3 has 14 amino acids. Germline V gives CDR1 SGHRS, CDR2 YFSETQ. Deletions cut 2 bases from V and 5 bases from J, with 13 bases between. The gene calls are TRBV5-1 and TRBJ2-5; D assignment may be TRBD1 or TRBD2 (5 bases each). This TCR was sampled from a man in his late teens or twenties who received the YFV17D yellow fever vaccine. Sample: CD8+ T cells sorted from PBMCs, taken on the day of the first yellow fever vaccination. The CDR3 nucleotides are TGCGCCAGCAGCTTAGGGACCCCTAGGGAGACCCAGTACTTC. The encoded protein is CASSLGTPRETQYF.